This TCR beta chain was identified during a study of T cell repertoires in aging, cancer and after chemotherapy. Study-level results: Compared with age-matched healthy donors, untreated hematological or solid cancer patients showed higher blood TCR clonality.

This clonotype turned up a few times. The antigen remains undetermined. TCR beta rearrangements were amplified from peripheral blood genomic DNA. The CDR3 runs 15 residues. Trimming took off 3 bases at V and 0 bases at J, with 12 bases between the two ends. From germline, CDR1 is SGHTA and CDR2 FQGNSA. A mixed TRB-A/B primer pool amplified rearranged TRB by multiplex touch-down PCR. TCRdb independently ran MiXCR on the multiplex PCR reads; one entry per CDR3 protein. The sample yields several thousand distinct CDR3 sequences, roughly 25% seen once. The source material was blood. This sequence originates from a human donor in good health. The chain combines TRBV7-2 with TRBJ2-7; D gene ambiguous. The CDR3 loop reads CASSLLGFSSYEQYF. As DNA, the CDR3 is TGTGCCAGCAGCTTGTTGGGTTTCAGCTCCTACGAGCAGTACTTC. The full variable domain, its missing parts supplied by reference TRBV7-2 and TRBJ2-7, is GAGVSQSPSNKVTEKGKDVELRCDPISGHTALYWYRQSLGQGLEFLIYFQGNSAPDKSGLPSDRFSAERTGGSVSTLTIQRTQQEDSAVYLCASSLLGFSSYEQYFGPGTRLTVT.